This T cell receptor (beta chain) derives from a study of OX40 agonist ivuxolimab in advanced cancers. Study summary: Patients were given ivuxolimab, an antibody that agonizes OX40 (CD134). Study-level points and caveats: At doses 0.1 to 3.0 mg/kg, CD4+ and CD8+ clones expanded.

Exclusion of a patient followed from autoimmune disease history or systemic immunosuppression. Method: immunoSEQ multiplex PCR; TCRdb's copy keeps in-frame clones and lacks some. Among some 43,000 clones listed, about 90% were seen once. Comments on this clone: Its antigen is unidentified.

The J segment lost 5 bases and the V segment lost 4 bases, leaving 8 bases of the junction unmatched. The CDR3 spans 15 residues. Germline CDR1 reads SGHRS; CDR2 reads YFSETQ. This specimen was CD4+ or CD8+ T cells sorted from blood, taken in a trial of the OX40 agonist ivuxolimab. The TCR comes from an adult with an advanced solid tumor such as melanoma, head and neck, liver or kidney cancer. The chain uses TRBV5-1 and TRBJ2-5; 10 bases align to TRBD1. CDR3 coding DNA: TGCGCCAGCAGCCCGACAGGGGGCCGGGAGGAGACCCAGTACTTC. Its translation is CASSPTGGREETQYF.